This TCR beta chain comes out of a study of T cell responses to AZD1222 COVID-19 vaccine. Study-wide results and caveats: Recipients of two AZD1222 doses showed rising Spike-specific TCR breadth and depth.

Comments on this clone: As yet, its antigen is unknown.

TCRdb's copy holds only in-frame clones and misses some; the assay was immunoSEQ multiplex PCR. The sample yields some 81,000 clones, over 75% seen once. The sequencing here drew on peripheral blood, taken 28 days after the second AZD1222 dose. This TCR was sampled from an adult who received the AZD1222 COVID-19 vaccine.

The CDR3 DNA is TGTGCCAGCAGCTTGTACCGGACAGGGACCTACGAGCAGTACTTC. Protein product: CASSLYRTGTYEQYF. J is TRBJ2-7 and V is TRBV7-9; 8 bases are a match to TRBD1. Germline CDR1 reads SEHNR; CDR2 reads FQNEAQ (reference sequence). Germline trimming cut 3 bases from V and 2 bases from J; bases unmatched to any gene: 6. The CDR3 length is 15 residues.